Sequencing of this TCR beta chain was carried out in a study of OX40 agonist ivuxolimab in advanced cancers. Collection of blood occurred at baseline, at cycle 4 day 1, and at cycle 7 day 1. The CDR3 has 16 amino acids. The germline V gene encodes CDR1 SGHDN and CDR2 FVKESK. V lost 3 bases, J lost 5 bases, and 5 bases stayed unmatched. Some clones are missing from TCRdb's copy, which holds only in-frame ones; the method was immunoSEQ multiplex PCR. The sample contains approximately 70,000 clones, around 89% of which appear only once. The rearrangement uses TRBV14 and TRBJ2-2; 11 positions match TRBD2. The TCR originated in an adult with an advanced solid tumor such as melanoma, head and neck, liver or kidney cancer. Here the sequenced sample was CD4+ or CD8+ T cells sorted from blood, taken in a trial of the OX40 agonist ivuxolimab. The CDR3 is CASSHLLAGDTGELFF. CDR3 DNA: TGTGCCAGCAGCCACCTACTAGCGGGGGATACCGGGGAGCTGTTTTTT. Supplemented by reference TRBV14 and TRBJ2-2, the full variable domain reads EAGVTQFPSHSVIEKGQTVTLRCDPISGHDNLYWYRRVMGKEIKFLLHFVKESKQDESGMPNNRFLAERTGGTYSTLKVQPAELEDSGVYFCASSHLLAGDTGELFFGEGSRLTVL.